Below, one TCR beta chain is given with its context. The CDR3 is cut off 3 residues early in the read; its end comes from the germline J gene. This sample is part of a study of T cells in women clearing cervical HPV infection. About the research overall: Women with histologically confirmed HPV16-related CIN3 or worse, 2 with invasive cancer, served as cases. Cases' blood sampling followed lesion detection by median around 150 days (90 to 200).

The CDR3 is 12 residues long. CDR1 and CDR2 (germline): DFQATT, SNEGSKA (reference sequence). V was cut by 5 bases and J by 7 bases, with 14 bases left in between. HPV was found by MY09/MY11 PCR and dot-blot genotyping. Assay used: immunoSEQ multiplex PCR; TCRdb lists only in-frame clones, some missing. The record lists roughly 30,000 clones, of which the ten most abundant hold less than 8.5%. The chain joins TRBV20-1 to TRBJ2-5; a possible D gene is TRBD2 (6 bases). Sequenced material: blood buffy coat. The TCR was taken from a woman aged 18 to 75 with a cervical HPV16 infection that either progressed to CIN3+ or cleared (not recorded which). Incomplete CDR3 DNA: TGCAGTGCTGGGACTTCCGGGGGGACC. As protein: CSAGTSGGT. The CDR3 reads in full as CSAGTSGGTQYF.